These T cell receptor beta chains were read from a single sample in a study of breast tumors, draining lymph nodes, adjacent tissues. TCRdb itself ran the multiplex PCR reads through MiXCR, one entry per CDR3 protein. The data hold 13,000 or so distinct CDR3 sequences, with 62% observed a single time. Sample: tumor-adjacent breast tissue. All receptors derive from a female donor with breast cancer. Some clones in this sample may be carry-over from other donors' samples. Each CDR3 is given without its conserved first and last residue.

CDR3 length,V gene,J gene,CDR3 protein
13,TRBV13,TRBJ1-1,ASSWPGQGVAEAF
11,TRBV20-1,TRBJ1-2,SARAPENYGYT
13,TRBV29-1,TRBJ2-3,SVEHPGQSTDTQY
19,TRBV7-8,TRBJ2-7,ASSFYICSARNTRGPYEQY
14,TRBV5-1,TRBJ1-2,ASRFEGQGSGYGYT
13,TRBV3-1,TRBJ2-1,ASRSSGGDYNEQF
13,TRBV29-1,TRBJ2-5,SYEAGLGRSETQY
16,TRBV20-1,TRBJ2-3,SANPLGASGGATDTQY
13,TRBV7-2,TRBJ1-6,ASSLVMRDNSPLH
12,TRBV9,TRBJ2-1,ASSTGTHYNEQF
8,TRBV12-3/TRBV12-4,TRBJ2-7,AGPRGEGD
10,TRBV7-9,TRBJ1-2,ASSSHRGGYT
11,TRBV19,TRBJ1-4,ASSSPGGGKTV
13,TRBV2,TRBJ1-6,ASSPRQGSNSPLH
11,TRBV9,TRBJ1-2,ASSGDRAYGYT
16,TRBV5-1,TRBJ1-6,ASSPSGTGAAGDSPLH
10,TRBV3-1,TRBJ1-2,ASSQDPYGYT
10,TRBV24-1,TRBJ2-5,ATSDSGETQY
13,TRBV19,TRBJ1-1,ASSPHRGVNTEAF
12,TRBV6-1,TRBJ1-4,ASSHRRGNEKLF
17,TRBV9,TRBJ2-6,ASSAPTGQAKGGANVLT
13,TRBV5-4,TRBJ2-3,ASSLVSGDADTQY
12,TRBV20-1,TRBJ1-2,SASHPGDSYGYT
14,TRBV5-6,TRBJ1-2,ASSNPGPGTDYGYT
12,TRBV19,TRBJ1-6,ASSMKAGDSPLH
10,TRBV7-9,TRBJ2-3,ASSQRGDTQY
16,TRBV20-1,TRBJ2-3,SAPYRLAGGTGTDTQY
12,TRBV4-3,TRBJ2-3,ASSQDVSGQHQY
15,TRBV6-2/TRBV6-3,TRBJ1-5,ASSHFGQGGNNQPQH
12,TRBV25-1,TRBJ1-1,ASSHSGYDKEAF
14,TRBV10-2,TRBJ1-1,ASSDPHDRGVTEAF
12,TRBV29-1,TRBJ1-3,SGGNMEGGNTIY
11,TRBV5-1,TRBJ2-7,ASSLSTTYDQY
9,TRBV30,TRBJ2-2,AYPGGGELF
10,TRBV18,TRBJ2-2,ASSPRTGELF
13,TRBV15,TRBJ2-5,ATSRDMGGFETQY
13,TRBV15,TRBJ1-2,ATSRKRGPPYGYT
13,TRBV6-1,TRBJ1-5,ASSGLTGNNQPQH
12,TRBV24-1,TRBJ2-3,ATSDLSPRGTQY
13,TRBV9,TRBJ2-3,ASSVRHSSTDTPY
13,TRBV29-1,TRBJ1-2,SVDEGRGGNYGYT
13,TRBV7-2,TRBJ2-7,ASSRDGWGGYEQY